The rows below give T cell receptor beta chains drawn from one sample of a study of T cells in Graves' hyperthyroidism and ophthalmopathy. Via MiXCR, TCRdb re-called the multiplex PCR reads, giving one row per CDR3 protein. Altogether about 260,000 distinct CDR3 sequences are present, around 17% being singletons, with the ten largest covering around 30%. The sequencing input was blood. The origin of the receptors is a woman under 30 with Graves' ophthalmopathy. Both conserved end residues are part of each CDR3. The D gene is left open where the match is weak. Where a row states a size, it is once, few, many or the class of an expanded clone; other rows omit it.

clone size | D gene | J gene | V gene | CDR3 DNA | CDR3 protein
many | TRBD1 | TRBJ2-5 | TRBV28 | TGTGCCAGCAGTTTGGACAGGGAATCCCTGTCTCACTTC | CASSLDRESLSHF
many | TRBD1 | TRBJ1-3 | TRBV14 | TGTGCCAGCGACCCCGGGACAGGGCCTTCGCCTAGGGTGGGACGCGGCTGTGGAAACACCATATATTTT | CASDPGTGPSPRVGRGCGNTIYF
many | - | TRBJ2-2 | TRBV12-3/TRBV12-4 | TGTGCCAGCAGGGAAGGACAGTTGAACACCGGGGAGCTGTTTTTT | CASREGQLNTGELFF
many | - | TRBJ2-3 | TRBV12-3/TRBV12-4 | TGTGCCAGCAGTGTGCGAGGGACAGATACGCAGTATTTT | CASSVRGTDTQYF
many | - | TRBJ2-2 | TRBV24-1 | TGTGCCACCAGTACATCGGAAGACAGGAGTAACACCGGGGAGCTGTTTTTT | CATSTSEDRSNTGELFF
- | - | TRBJ1-1 | TRBV5-1 | TGCGCCAGCAGCTTGGGAGAGAGCACTGAAGCTTTCTTT | CASSLGESTEAFF
few | TRBD2 | TRBJ2-3 | TRBV5-4 | TGTGCCAGCAGCTACAGACTAGCGGGGGGCCTCACAGATACGCAGTATTTT | CASSYRLAGGLTDTQYF
- | TRBD1 | TRBJ2-7 | TRBV20-1 | TGCAGTGCTAGGACAGGGGGACTCTACGAGCAGTACTTC | CSARTGGLYEQYF
many | TRBD1 | TRBJ1-4 | TRBV2 | TGTGCCAGCAGTTGGACAGGTCTTAATGAAAAACTGTTTTTT | CASSWTGLNEKLFF
many | TRBD1 | TRBJ2-3 | TRBV28 | TGTGCCAGCAGTCCACCACAGGGGGCGCGCACAGATACGCAGTATTTT | CASSPPQGARTDTQYF
many | TRBD1 | TRBJ1-2 | TRBV20-1 | TGCAGTGCTAGAGATTGGGGACAGGGCTCCAACTATGGCTACACCTTC | CSARDWGQGSNYGYTF
few | - | TRBJ2-7 | TRBV4-3 | TGCGCCAGCAGCCAAACGGGACCCCCCTACGAGCAGTACTTC | CASSQTGPPYEQYF
- | TRBD1 | TRBJ1-5 | TRBV28 | TGTGCCAGCAGCGTGGACACCGGACAGGGAAGCAATCAGCCCCAGCATTTT | CASSVDTGQGSNQPQHF
- | TRBD2 | TRBJ2-1 | TRBV7-6 | TGTGCCAGCATCCCGGCCGGGACTAGCGGGAGGTATGAGCAGTTCTTC | CASIPAGTSGRYEQFF
many | - | TRBJ2-6 | TRBV6-1 | TGTGCCAGCAGCGTACAGGGCTCTGGGGCCAACGTCCTGACTTTC | CASSVQGSGANVLTF
- | - | TRBJ1-1 | TRBV27 | TGTGCCAGCAGTTTATCGCCCCGGGGCCACACTGAAGCTTTCTTT | CASSLSPRGHTEAFF
many | TRBD2 | TRBJ2-7 | TRBV20-1 | TGCAGTGCTAGTCCCCCCGGAGGCGGGAGTGGATCCTACGAGCAGTACTTC | CSASPPGGGSGSYEQYF
many | TRBD1 | TRBJ2-2 | TRBV2 | TGTGCCAGCAGGCCAATGGGACAGGGATCGAACACCGGGGAGCTGTTTTTT | CASRPMGQGSNTGELFF
many | - | TRBJ1-3 | TRBV30 | TGTGCCTCACCCGGGAACAGCTCTGGAAACACCATATATTTT | CASPGNSSGNTIYF
- | TRBD1 | TRBJ2-3 | TRBV19 | TGTGCCAGTAGTATTACAGGGGGAGGCTGGGATACGCAGTATTTT | CASSITGGGWDTQYF
- | - | TRBJ2-2 | TRBV27 | TGTGCCAGCCGGGACTCAAACACCGGGGAGCTGGTTTTT | CASRDSNTGELVF
- | - | TRBJ2-5 | TRBV20-1 | TGCAGTGCTAGAGAAGGATGGACCCAGTACTTC | CSAREGWTQYF